This TCR beta chain was obtained from a study of CD8 T cells in Susac syndrome (dated by TCRdb to between 2017 and 2020). For context, the study as a whole: Repertoire sequencing was used to test whether CD8+ T cell activation and differentiation in Susac syndrome was antigen driven.

Based on the germline V gene, the CDR1 and CDR2 sequences are SGHTA and FQGNSA. Germline trimming amounts to 4 bases on V and 2 bases on J, with 11 as the count of junction bases outside the gene matches. Measured from the cysteine to the phenylalanine, the CDR3 is 17 residues long. The only DNA kept is the CDR3, 51 bases in frame from the first base. RNA was extracted with the RNeasy kit and about 0.45 to 1 ug was reverse transcribed using random hexamers. The immunoSEQ multiplex PCR assay, which covers 54 Vbeta and 13 Jbeta segments, was used to amplify TCR beta CDR3 regions. PCR amplification bias was corrected using a synthetic template baseline for primer optimization and computational correction. In the authors' own workflow: Reads were annotated to V, D and J genes according to IMGT and were analyzed with immunoSEQ Analyzer, with only productive sequences retained. Clonality was computed as one minus Shannon entropy normalized by log2 of the number of productive unique sequences. Public and private clones were assessed among the 100 most prevalent clones of each patient and control. A clone was defined as Susac-specific if it was absent from the healthy and MS cohorts, from over a thousand published viral clones and from other ImmuneACCESS disease sequences. Through fastp at Q25 and MiXCR, TCRdb rebuilt clones from the public reads, retaining in-frame beta chains. Rows with a matching CDR3 protein are joined into one entry that keeps the most common DNA and genes. TCRdb's processing, not the authors', yielded these V and J calls. The sample records around 200,000 distinct CDR3 sequences, roughly 96% of which are singletons. The ten largest make up roughly 0.1% of the sample.

Peripheral blood CD8+ and CD4+ T cells from healthy donors, Susac syndrome patients and multiple sclerosis patients were profiled using high-throughput TCR beta sequencing. Healthy donors were age- and sex-matched controls. Bulk CD8+ and CD4+ T cells were purified by magnetic negative isolation, while CD8+ TEMRA cells were enriched using FACS. Blood was collected in EDTA tubes and processed within 24 hours, with PBMCs isolated through density gradient centrifugation. PBMCs intended for TCR sequencing were cryopreserved in liquid nitrogen and thawed later in a water bath at 37 degrees C. The sorted or isolated CD4+, CD8+ and CD8+ TEMRA cells reached a purity of at least 90%. General conclusions and limits of the study: The number of individuals in the TCR sequencing and HLA analysis was acknowledged as relatively small.

A word on this clonotype: Its antigen is currently not known. Base qualities are not recorded, but no much larger clone differs from it by a single base.

The sample comprised CD4+ T cells from PBMCs. In this chain, TRBV7-2 is recombined with TRBJ2-7, with 10 bases in between that match TRBD2. The TCR originated in a human donor in good health. The CDR3 loop reads CASSSIRPSGSPYEQYF. The DNA sequence is given as TGTGCCAGCAGCTCGATTAGGCCTAGCGGGAGTCCCTACGAGCAGTACTTC.